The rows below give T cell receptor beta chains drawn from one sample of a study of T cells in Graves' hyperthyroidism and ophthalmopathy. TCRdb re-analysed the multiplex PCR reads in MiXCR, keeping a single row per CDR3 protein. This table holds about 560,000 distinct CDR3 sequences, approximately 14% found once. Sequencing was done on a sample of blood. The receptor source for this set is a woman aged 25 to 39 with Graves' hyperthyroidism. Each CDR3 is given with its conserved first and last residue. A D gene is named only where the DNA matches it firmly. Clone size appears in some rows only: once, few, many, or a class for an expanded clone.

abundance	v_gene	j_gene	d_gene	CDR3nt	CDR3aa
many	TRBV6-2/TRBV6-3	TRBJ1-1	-	TGTGCCAGCAGTTACGTTCTGGCAAGCCTCCGTAGAGACACTGAAGCTTTCTTT	CASSYVLASLRRDTEAFF
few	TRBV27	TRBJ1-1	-	TGTGCCAGCAGTTTTTACCCCGCGCGACTTAACACTGAAGCTTTCTTT	CASSFYPARLNTEAFF
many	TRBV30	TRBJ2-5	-	TGTGCCTGGAGCCCCGACGTACAAGAGACCCAGTACTTC	CAWSPDVQETQYF
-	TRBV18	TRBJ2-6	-	TGTGCCAGCTCAGCGGAGGTCTCTGGGGCCAACGTCCTGACTTTC	CASSAEVSGANVLTF
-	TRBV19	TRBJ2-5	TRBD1	TGTGCCAGTGGGGGTGACAGGGTACGAGAGACCCAGTACTTC	CASGGDRVRETQYF
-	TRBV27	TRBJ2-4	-	TGTGCCAGCAGTTTAGGGGGGCCGCCCAAAAACATTCAGTACTTC	CASSLGGPPKNIQYF
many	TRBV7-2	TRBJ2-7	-	TGTGCCAGCAGCTTAGGCCACAGGGACGAGCAGTACTTC	CASSLGHRDEQYF
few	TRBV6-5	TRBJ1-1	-	TGTGCCAGCAGTTACCCCGGCCTAGGGAACACTGAAGCTTTCTTT	CASSYPGLGNTEAFF
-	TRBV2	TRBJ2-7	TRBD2	TGTGCCAGCGGTCTAGCGGGAGGGCCAAACGAGCAGTACTTC	CASGLAGGPNEQYF
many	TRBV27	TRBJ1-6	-	TGTGCCAGCAGTTTTGCGTCGGATAGGGTTTCTTCACCCCTCCACTTT	CASSFASDRVSSPLHF
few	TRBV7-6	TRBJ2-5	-	TGTGCCAGCAGCTTAGAATGGGAGGCCCAAGAGACCCAGTACTTC	CASSLEWEAQETQYF
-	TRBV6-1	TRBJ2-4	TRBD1	TGTGCCAGCAGTGGGGGACAGGGTCAACTAGCCAAAAACATTCAGTACTTC	CASSGGQGQLAKNIQYF
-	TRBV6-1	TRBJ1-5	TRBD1	TGTGCCAGCAGTAAGACAGGGGAAAGACAGCCCCAGCATTTT	CASSKTGERQPQHF
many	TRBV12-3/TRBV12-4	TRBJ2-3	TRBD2	TGTGCCAGTACTACGGTAGCGGGGTACACAGATACGCAGTATTTT	CASTTVAGYTDTQYF
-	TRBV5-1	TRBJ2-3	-	TGCGCCAGCAGCTTGGCTGGGAGGACCCAAGATACGCAGTATTTT	CASSLAGRTQDTQYF
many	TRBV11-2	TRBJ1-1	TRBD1	TGTGCCAGCAGCTTAACAGGGGAGACTGAAGCTTTCTTT	CASSLTGETEAFF
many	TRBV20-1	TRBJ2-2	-	TGCAGTCTTGAAGTTCGGACAGCGAACACCGGGGAGCTGTTTTTT	CSLEVRTANTGELFF
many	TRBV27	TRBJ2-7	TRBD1	TGTGCCAGCAGTCGATGGACAGGGGGCTACGAGCAGTACTTC	CASSRWTGGYEQYF
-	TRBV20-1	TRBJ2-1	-	TGCAGTGCTAGAGGGGGACTGTACAATGAGCAGTTCTTC	CSARGGLYNEQFF
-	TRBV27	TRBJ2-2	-	TGTGCCAGCAGCCATCCGGCCGGGACCGGGGAGCTGTTTTTT	CASSHPAGTGELFF
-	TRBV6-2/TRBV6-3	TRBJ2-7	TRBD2	TGTGCCAGCAGTCCGAGCGGGAGGGTACACGAGCAGTACTTC	CASSPSGRVHEQYF
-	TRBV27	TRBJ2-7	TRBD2	TGCGCCAGCAGCCAAGGACCCCCGGGACTAGCGGGCTACGAGCAGTACTTC	CASSQGPPGLAGYEQYF
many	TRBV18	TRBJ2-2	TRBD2	TGTGCCACCCCATCGACTAGCAGGGCGAACACCGGGGAGCTGTTTTTT	CATPSTSRANTGELFF
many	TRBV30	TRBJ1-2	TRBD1	TGTGCCTGGGGACAGGGCTATGGCTACACCTTC	CAWGQGYGYTF
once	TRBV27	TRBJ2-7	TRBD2	TGTGCCAGCTCGCCCTCAGCGGGAGCAAGGTACGAGCAGTACTTC	CASSPSAGARYEQYF
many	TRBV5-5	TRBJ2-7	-	TGTGCCAGCAGCTTGGGTACCCCCCCTTGGCAGTACTTC	CASSLGTPPWQYF
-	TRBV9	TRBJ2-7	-	TGTGCCAGCAGCGTAGGGGCAGCGGCACTCTACGAGCAGTACTTC	CASSVGAAALYEQYF
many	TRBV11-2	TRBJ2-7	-	TGTGCCAGCAGCGTCGGGGCCGGCTACGAGCAGTACTTC	CASSVGAGYEQYF
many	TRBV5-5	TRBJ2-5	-	TGTGCCAGCAGCGAACATGGACCGGCGGGGGAGACCCAGTACTTC	CASSEHGPAGETQYF
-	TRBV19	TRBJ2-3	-	TGTGCCAGTAGTATAGGTCTGGTTAGCACAGATACGCAGTATTTT	CASSIGLVSTDTQYF
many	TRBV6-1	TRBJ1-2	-	TGTGCCAGCAGTGAAGGGGACCCCCAGGTCTTTGGCTACACCTTC	CASSEGDPQVFGYTF